The present entry profiles one TCR beta chain with its context. Its antigen is unknown. This sample stems from a study of CD8 T cells in ankylosing spondylitis. Overall study results and limits: Seemingly distinctive of ankylosing spondylitis blood was a TCR beta motif formed by eight highly homologous variants. Peripheral blood held disease-linked clones only at relatively low frequency, and these were CD8+. Clones tied to disease were said to be significantly enriched in matched ankylosing spondylitis synovial fluid.

This CDR3 has 14 residues. Germline V gene lookup returns CDR1 SNHLY and CDR2 FYNNEI. Trimming took 7 bases from V and 2 from J, leaving 12 bases between them. TCRdb used MiXCR to reprocess the 5' RACE reads, holding one entry per CDR3 protein. The table includes hundreds of thousands of distinct CDR3 sequences, more than 25% detected once. The sample consisted of blood, either unsorted or a sorted T cell fraction (not recorded which). The chain is built from TRBV2 and TRBJ2-1, with a tentative D call TRBD1 (5 bases). The clonotype was recovered from a male donor with ankylosing spondylitis or in good health (not recorded which). The DNA of the CDR3 is TGTGCCAGCACCAACGACAGACCCTACAATGAGCAGTTCTTC. Protein product: CASTNDRPYNEQFF.